Shown below are 18 T cell receptor beta chains from a single sample sequenced in a study of T cell repertoires in cytomegalovirus infection. One entry per CDR3 protein, called by TCRdb with MiXCR from the reads. The table has some 700,000 distinct CDR3 sequences, 35% to 40% seen once. Sequenced sample: PBMCs. These receptors all come from a human donor in good health (CMV status not recorded). Some clones in this sample may be carry-over from other donors' samples.

This clonotype was found a few times. The V and J genes are TRBV5-6 and TRBJ2-1; the match to TRBD2 covers 7 bases. The CDR3 is made up of 15 amino acids. The J segment lost 3 bases and the V segment lost 2 bases, leaving 5 bases of the junction unmatched. Germline V gene sequence: CDR1 SGHDT, CDR2 YYEEEE. CDR3 region: CASSFGGGHYNEQFF. The CDR3 nucleotides are TGTGCCAGCAGCTTCGGGGGAGGGCACTACAATGAGCAGTTCTTC.

The chain couples TRBV19 to TRBJ2-7, with 11 bases fitting TRBD2. V was pared by 2 bases and J by 3 bases, with 3 bases of the junction left unmatched. Germline lookup yields CDR1 LNHDA and CDR2 SQIVND (reference sequence). The CDR3 has 15 residues. CDR3 loop: CASSIRLAGLYEQYF. The CDR3 coding sequence is TGTGCCAGTAGTATAAGACTAGCGGGGCTCTACGAGCAGTACTTC.

This clonotype came up many times. The CDR3: CASSLQAGRDSSYEQYF. The CDR3 DNA follows: TGTGCCAGCAGCTTACAGGCAGGCCGGGACTCCTCCTACGAGCAGTACTTC. The chain is built from TRBV7-2 and TRBJ2-7; a weak D match, TRBD2 (6 bases). The CDR3 runs to 17 residues. Trimming left V 2 bases short and J 0 bases short, with 17 bases between. Germline V gives CDR1 SGHTA, CDR2 FQGNSA.

This clonotype came up a few times. V usage is TRBV18 and J usage is TRBJ1-6; D remains unclear. The CDR3 sequence is 16 residues long. The ends were cut back, 3 bases at V and 9 bases at J, with 18 bases in the middle. The germline V gene encodes CDR1 KGHSH and CDR2 LQKENI. CDR3 region: CASSPSSGRIGSPLHF. CDR3 DNA: TGTGCCAGCTCACCCAGTTCAGGACGGATTGGTTCACCCCTCCACTTT. Looking up the rest from reference TRBV18 and TRBJ1-6 gives the full variable domain: NAGVMQNPRHLVRRRGQEARLRCSPMKGHSHVYWYRQLPEEGLKFMVYLQKENIIDESGMPKERFSAEFPKEGPSILRIQQVVRGDSAAYFCASSPSSGRIGSPLHFGNGTRLTVT.

This clonotype has ten or more counts. V usage is TRBV29-1 and J usage is TRBJ1-1; possibly TRBD1 for D (5 bases). The CDR3 length is 12 residues. Trimming took 0 bases from V and 11 from J, leaving 13 bases between them. Germline V gene lookup returns CDR1 SQVTM and CDR2 ANQGSEA. CDR3 DNA: TGCAGCGTTGAAGATCGGGGGATTGGGGCTTTCTTT. This codes for CSVEDRGIGAFF.

This clonotype was observed at least ten times. The chain couples TRBV28 to TRBJ2-7, with D tentatively TRBD2 (5 bases). V was cut by 8 bases and J by 6 bases, with 17 bases left in between. Germline loops: CDR1 MDHEN, CDR2 SYDVKM. The CDR3 has 13 residues. This CDR3 reads CASEADSRREQYF. The CDR3 coding sequence is TGTGCCAGCGAAGCGGACTCCCGCCGCGAGCAGTACTTC.

The V call is TRBV11-2, the J call TRBJ1-1; the D gene is possibly TRBD1 (6 bases). Germline CDR1 reads SGHAT; CDR2 reads FQNNGV. Trimming removed 1 base at V and 5 bases at J, with 11 bases between. This CDR3 is 14 amino acids long. The CDR3 DNA reads TGTGCCAGCAGCTTAGCGGCCACAGGGACTGAAGCTTTCTTT. The encoded protein is CASSLAATGTEAFF. The complete variable domain, with remaining parts taken from reference TRBV11-2 and TRBJ1-1, reads EAGVAQSPRYKIIEKRQSVAFWCNPISGHATLYWYQQILGQGPKLLIQFQNNGVVDDSQLPKDRFSAERLKGVDSTLKIQPAKLEDSAVYLCASSLAATGTEAFFGQGTRLTVV.

This clonotype was counted once. Germline is not matched at one junction end, which may reflect a read error. The V gene is TRBV12-3 or TRBV12-4, the J gene TRBJ2-1; no clear D. The CDR3 has 11 residues. CDR3 region: CASSDYNKQFF. CDR3 coding DNA: TGTGCCAGCAGCGATTACAATAAGCAGTTCTTC.

The chain couples TRBV20-1 to TRBJ2-7; tentatively, D is TRBD2 (5 bases). The V gene's germline CDR1 is DFQATT and CDR2 SNEGSKA (reference sequence). The CDR3 consists of 15 residues. V lost 6 bases and J 3 bases, leaving 21 bases between the germline ends. The CDR3 spells CSASLSASRGYEQYF. CDR3 bases: TGCAGTGCCAGCCTCTCCGCTAGCCGAGGCTACGAGCAGTACTTC.

The rearrangement uses TRBV27 and TRBJ2-3; D might be TRBD2 (6 bases). Deletions cut 6 bases from V and 2 bases from J, with 21 bases between. The germline gives CDR1 MNHEY, CDR2 SMNVEV (reference sequence). CDR3 size: 17 residues. The CDR3 DNA reads as TGTGCCAGCAGCCTACTCGGTCTAGCGACATTCACAGATACGCAGTATTTT. This sequence encodes CASSLLGLATFTDTQYF.

This clonotype was found a few times. The chain joins TRBV20-1 to TRBJ2-2; 13 bases align to TRBD2. CDR3 length: 14 amino acids. CDR1 is DFQATT, CDR2 SNEGSKA, per germline (reference sequence). The junction had 0 bases not matched to a gene; V was cut back by 2 bases and J by 6 bases. The CDR3 DNA follows: TGCAGTGCTAGAACTAGCGGGAGGGCCGGGGAGCTGTTTTTT. It codes for CSARTSGRAGELFF.

The gene calls are TRBV6-5 and TRBJ2-1; D call uncertain. Germline V gene lookup returns CDR1 MNHEY and CDR2 SVGAGI. The CDR3 is made up of 13 amino acids. Trimming removed 2 bases at V and 5 bases at J, with 7 bases between. Written as DNA, the CDR3 is TGTGCCAGCAGTTACGCTCGACACAATGAGCAGTTCTTC. Amino acids: CASSYARHNEQFF.

This clonotype appeared a few times. This sequence joins TRBV12-3 or TRBV12-4 and TRBJ1-2; the D gene is possibly TRBD1 (5 bases). CDR3 length: 13 amino acids. The V gene lost 7 bases and the J gene lost 5 bases, with 14 bases spanning the gap. CDR3 coding DNA: TGTGCCAGCAAGGCGGAGTGGGGGTATGGCTACACCTTC. Its translation: CASKAEWGYGYTF.

This clonotype has more than one count but fewer than ten. V and J are TRBV28 and TRBJ1-5, with D possibly being TRBD1 (6 bases). Trimming took 6 bases from V and 1 from J, leaving 7 bases between them. Per the germline V gene, CDR1 is MDHEN and CDR2 is SYDVKM. The CDR3 spans 13 residues. The CDR3 loop is CASRGQSNQPQHF. CDR3 in DNA: TGTGCCAGCAGGGGACAAAGCAATCAGCCCCAGCATTTT.

The V gene is TRBV11-2, the J gene TRBJ2-4; TRBD2 is a possible D gene (6 bases). V was pared by 0 bases and J by 13 bases, with 13 bases between. Germline V gene sequence: CDR1 SGHAT, CDR2 FQNNGV. This CDR3 is 13 amino acids long. CDR3 DNA sequence: TGTGCCAGCAGCTTAGACCACGCGGCGGGGCAGTACTTC. Translation gives CASSLDHAAGQYF.

The chain combines TRBV28 with TRBJ1-5, with TRBD1 as a possible D gene (5 bases). V shed 10 bases and J shed 5 bases, with 21 bases lying between them. The CDR3 extends over 15 amino acids. The germline CDR1 and CDR2 sequences are MDHEN and SYDVKM. CDR3 amino acids: CATGMVGILHQPQHF. The CDR3 DNA sequence: TGTGCCACAGGGATGGTGGGCATCCTCCATCAGCCCCAGCATTTT.

This sequence joins TRBV12-3 or TRBV12-4 and TRBJ1-1; 10 bases agree with TRBD1. Germline trimming cut 5 bases from V and 6 bases from J; bases unmatched to any gene: 9. The CDR3 spans 15 residues. This CDR3 is CASSHRDRGVAEAFF. CDR3 DNA sequence: TGTGCCAGCAGTCACCGGGACAGGGGTGTTGCTGAAGCTTTCTTT.

The sample holds a few counts of this clonotype. The chain links TRBV6-5 to TRBJ2-7, with D unclear. The CDR3 loop spans 13 amino acids. V was clipped by 0 bases and J by 4 bases, with 7 bases between them. Per the germline V gene, CDR1 is MNHEY and CDR2 is SVGAGI. The CDR3 nucleotides are TGTGCCAGCAGTTACTCAGGCCGGTACGAGCAGTACTTC. It yields the protein CASSYSGRYEQYF.